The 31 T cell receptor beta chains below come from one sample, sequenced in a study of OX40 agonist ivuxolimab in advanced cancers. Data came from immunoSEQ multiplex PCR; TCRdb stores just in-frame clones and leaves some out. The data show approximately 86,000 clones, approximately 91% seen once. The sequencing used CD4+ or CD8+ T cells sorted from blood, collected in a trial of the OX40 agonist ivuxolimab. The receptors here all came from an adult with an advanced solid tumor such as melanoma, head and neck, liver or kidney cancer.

Written as DNA, the CDR3 is TGTGCCAGCAGCTTTCTGGGGACGGCCGATAGTCAGCCCCAGCATTTT. Protein: CASSFLGTADSQPQHF. The chain joins TRBV5-6 to TRBJ1-5; perhaps TRBD1 as D (5 bases). The ends were cut back, 2 bases at V and 6 bases at J, with 18 bases in the middle. Per germline, CDR1 SGHDT and CDR2 YYEEEE. The CDR3 loop spans 16 amino acids.

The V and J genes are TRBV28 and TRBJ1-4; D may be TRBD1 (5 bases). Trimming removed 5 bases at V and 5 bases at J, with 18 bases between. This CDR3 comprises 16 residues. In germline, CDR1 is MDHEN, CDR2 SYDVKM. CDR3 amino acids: CASSLPSTAQNEKLFF. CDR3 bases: TGTGCCAGCAGTCTTCCCTCGACAGCCCAAAATGAAAAACTGTTTTTT.

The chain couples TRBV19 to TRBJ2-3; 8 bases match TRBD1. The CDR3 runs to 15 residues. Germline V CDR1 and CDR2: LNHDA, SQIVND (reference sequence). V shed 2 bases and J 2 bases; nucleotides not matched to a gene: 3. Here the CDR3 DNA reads TGTGCCAGTAGTATAAGGACAGGGAACACAGATACGCAGTATTTT. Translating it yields CASSIRTGNTDTQYF.

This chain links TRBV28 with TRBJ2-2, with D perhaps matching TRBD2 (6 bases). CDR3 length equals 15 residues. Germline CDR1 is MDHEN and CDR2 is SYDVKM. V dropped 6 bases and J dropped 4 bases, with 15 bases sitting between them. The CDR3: CASRPSSGFTGELFF. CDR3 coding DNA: TGTGCCAGCAGACCCTCGAGCGGGTTCACCGGGGAGCTGTTTTTT.

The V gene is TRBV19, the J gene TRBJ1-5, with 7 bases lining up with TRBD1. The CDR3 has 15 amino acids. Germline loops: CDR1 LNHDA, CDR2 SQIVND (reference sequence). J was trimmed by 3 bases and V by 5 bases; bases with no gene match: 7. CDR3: CASSPPGQINQPQHF. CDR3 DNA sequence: TGTGCCAGTAGTCCTCCGGGACAGATCAATCAGCCCCAGCATTTT. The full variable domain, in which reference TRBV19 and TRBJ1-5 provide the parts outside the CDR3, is DGGITQSPKYLFRKEGQNVTLSCEQNLNHDAMYWYRQDPGQGLRLIYYSQIVNDFQKGDIAEGYSVSREKKESFPLTVTSAQKNPTAFYLCASSPPGQINQPQHFGDGTRLSIL.

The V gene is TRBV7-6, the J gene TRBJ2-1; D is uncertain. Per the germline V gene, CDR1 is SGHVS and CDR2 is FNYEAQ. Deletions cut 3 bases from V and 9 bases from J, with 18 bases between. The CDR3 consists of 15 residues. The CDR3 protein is CASSFMEYASAEQFF. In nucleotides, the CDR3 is TGTGCCAGCAGCTTTATGGAGTATGCGTCGGCTGAGCAGTTCTTC.

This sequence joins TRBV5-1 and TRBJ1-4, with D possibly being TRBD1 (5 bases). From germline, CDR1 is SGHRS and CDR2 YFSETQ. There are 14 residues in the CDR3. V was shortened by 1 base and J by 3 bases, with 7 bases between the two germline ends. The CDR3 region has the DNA TGCGCCAGCAGCTTGCGGGGGGCTAATGAAAAACTGTTTTTT. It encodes CASSLRGANEKLFF.

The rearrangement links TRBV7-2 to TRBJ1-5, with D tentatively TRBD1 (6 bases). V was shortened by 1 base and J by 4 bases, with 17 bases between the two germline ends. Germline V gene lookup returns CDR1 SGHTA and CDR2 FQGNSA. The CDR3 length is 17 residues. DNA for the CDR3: TGTGCCAGCAGCTTAGGTAGCAGGGGAGTTTCGAATCAGCCCCAGCATTTT. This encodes CASSLGSRGVSNQPQHF.

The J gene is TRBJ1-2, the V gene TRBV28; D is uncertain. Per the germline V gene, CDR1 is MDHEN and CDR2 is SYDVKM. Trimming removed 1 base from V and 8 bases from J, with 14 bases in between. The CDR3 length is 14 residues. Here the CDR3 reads CASSLFRGGGGYTF. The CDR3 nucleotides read TGTGCCAGCAGTTTATTCCGCGGAGGTGGAGGCTACACCTTC.

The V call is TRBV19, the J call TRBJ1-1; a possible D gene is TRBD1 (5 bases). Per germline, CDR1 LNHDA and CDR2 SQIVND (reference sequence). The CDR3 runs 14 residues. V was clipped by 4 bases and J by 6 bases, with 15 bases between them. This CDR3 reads CASSRLGVGAEAFF. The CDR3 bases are TGTGCCAGTAGTAGGCTGGGGGTAGGCGCTGAAGCTTTCTTT.

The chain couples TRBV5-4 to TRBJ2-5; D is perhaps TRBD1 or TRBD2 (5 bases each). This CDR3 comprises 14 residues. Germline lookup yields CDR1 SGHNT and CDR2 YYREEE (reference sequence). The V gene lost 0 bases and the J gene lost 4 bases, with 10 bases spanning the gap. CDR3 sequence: CASSLAGPPETQYF. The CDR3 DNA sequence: TGTGCCAGCAGCTTGGCGGGGCCCCCAGAGACCCAGTACTTC.

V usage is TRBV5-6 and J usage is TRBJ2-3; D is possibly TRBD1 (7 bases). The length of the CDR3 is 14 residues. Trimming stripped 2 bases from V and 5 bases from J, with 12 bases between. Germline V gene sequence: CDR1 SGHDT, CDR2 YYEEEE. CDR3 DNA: TGTGCCAGCAGCTTAAGGGGGCGGGGAGATACGCAGTATTTT. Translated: CASSLRGRGDTQYF. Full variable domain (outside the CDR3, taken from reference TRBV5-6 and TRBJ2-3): DAGVTQSPTHLIKTRGQQVTLRCSPKSGHDTVSWYQQALGQGPQFIFQYYEEEERQRGNFPDRFSGHQFPNYSSELNVNALLLGDSALYLCASSLRGRGDTQYFGPGTRLTVL.

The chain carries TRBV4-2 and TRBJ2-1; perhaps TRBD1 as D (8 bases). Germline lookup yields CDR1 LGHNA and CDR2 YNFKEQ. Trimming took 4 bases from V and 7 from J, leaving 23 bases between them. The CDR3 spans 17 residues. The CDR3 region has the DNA TGTGCCAGCAGCCTCAAAACAGGGGGGGCCGCTTATAATGAGCAGTTCTTC. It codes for CASSLKTGGAAYNEQFF.

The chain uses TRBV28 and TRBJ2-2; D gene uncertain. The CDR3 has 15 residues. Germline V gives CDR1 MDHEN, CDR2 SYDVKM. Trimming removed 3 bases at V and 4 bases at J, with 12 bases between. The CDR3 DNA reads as TGTGCCAGCAGTTTGGGTCGATTCCTCACCGGGGAGCTGTTTTTT. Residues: CASSLGRFLTGELFF.

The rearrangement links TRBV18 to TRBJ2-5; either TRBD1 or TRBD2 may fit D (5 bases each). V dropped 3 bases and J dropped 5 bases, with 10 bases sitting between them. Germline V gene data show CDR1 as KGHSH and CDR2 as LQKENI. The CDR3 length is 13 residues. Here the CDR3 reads CASSPGTGETQYF. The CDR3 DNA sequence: TGTGCCAGCTCACCCGGGACCGGGGAGACCCAGTACTTC.

CDR3 sequence reads: CASSPRTGQETQYF. The CDR3, as DNA: TGTGCCAGCAGTCCCCGGACAGGACAAGAGACCCAGTACTTC. This chain uses TRBV27 with TRBJ2-5; TRBD1 agrees at 7 bases. This CDR3 contains 14 residues. V lost 5 bases, J lost 2 bases, and 5 bases stayed unmatched. CDR1 MNHEY and CDR2 SMNVEV come from the germline V gene (reference sequence).

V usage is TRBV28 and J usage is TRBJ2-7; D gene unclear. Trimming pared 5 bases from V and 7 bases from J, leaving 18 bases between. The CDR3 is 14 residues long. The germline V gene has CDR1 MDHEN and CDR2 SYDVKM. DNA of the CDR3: TGTGCCAGCAGTATCATAGGACCTCACCCTGAGCAGTACTTC. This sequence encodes CASSIIGPHPEQYF.

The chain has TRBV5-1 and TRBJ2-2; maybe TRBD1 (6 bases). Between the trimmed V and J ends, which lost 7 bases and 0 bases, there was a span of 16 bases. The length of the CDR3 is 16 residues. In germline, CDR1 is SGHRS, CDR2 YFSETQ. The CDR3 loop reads CASGIRGRSNTGELFF. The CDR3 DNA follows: TGCGCCAGCGGCATCAGGGGCCGCTCGAACACCGGGGAGCTGTTTTTT.

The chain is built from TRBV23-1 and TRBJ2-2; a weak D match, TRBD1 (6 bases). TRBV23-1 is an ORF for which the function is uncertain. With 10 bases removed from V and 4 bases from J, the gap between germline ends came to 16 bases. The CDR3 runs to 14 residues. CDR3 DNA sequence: TGCGCCACATACAGGGCTACGACCACCGGGGAGCTGTTTTTT. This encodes CATYRATTTGELFF.

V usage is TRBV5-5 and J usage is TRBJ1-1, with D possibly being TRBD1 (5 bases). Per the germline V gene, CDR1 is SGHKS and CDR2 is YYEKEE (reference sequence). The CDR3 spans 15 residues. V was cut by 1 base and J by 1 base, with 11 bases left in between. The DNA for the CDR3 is TGTGCCAGCAGCTTGACTCCGGGGCGGAACACTGAAGCTTTCTTT. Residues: CASSLTPGRNTEAFF.

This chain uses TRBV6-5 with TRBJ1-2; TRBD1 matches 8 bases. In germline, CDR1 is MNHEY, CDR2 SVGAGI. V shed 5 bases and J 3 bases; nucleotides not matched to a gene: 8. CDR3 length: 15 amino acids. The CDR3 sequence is CASSPGGTGHYGYTF. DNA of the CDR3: TGTGCCAGCAGTCCCGGTGGGACAGGACACTATGGCTACACCTTC.

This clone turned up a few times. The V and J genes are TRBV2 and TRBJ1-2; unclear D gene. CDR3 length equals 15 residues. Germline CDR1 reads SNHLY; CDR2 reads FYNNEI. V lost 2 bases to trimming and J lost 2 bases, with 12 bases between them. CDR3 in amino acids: CASSEYPAANYGYTF. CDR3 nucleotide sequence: TGTGCCAGCAGTGAATACCCCGCCGCCAACTATGGCTACACCTTC.

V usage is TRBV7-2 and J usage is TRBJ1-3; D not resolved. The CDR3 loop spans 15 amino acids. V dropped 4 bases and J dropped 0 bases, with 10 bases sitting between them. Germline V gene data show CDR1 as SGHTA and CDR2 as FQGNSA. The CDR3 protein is CASSSGLSSGNTIYF. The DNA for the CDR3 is TGTGCCAGCAGCTCAGGTTTGAGCTCTGGAAACACCATATATTTT.

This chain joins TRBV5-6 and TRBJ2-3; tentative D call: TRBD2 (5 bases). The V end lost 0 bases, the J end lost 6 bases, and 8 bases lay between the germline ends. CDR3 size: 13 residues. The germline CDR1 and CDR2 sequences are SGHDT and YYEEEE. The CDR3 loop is CASSLGGEDTQYF. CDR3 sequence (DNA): TGTGCCAGCAGCTTGGGGGGAGAGGATACGCAGTATTTT.

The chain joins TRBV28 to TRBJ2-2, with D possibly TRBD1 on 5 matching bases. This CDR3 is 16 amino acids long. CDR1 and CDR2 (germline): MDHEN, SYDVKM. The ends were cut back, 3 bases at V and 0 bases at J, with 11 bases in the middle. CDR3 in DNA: TGTGCCAGCAGTTTTGGTGCAGGGACGAACACCGGGGAGCTGTTTTTT. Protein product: CASSFGAGTNTGELFF.

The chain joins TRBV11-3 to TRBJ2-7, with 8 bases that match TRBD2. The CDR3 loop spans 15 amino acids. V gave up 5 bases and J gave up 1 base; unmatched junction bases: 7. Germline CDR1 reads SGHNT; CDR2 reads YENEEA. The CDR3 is CASSLGGDNSYEQYF. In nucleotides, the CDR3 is TGTGCCAGCAGCCTCGGGGGGGACAATTCCTACGAGCAGTACTTC. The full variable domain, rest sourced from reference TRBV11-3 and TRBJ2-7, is EAGVVQSPRYKIIEKKQPVAFWCNPISGHNTLYWYLQNLGQGPELLIRYENEEAVDDSQLPKDRFSAERLKGVDSTLKIQPAELGDSAVYLCASSLGGDNSYEQYFGPGTRLTVT.

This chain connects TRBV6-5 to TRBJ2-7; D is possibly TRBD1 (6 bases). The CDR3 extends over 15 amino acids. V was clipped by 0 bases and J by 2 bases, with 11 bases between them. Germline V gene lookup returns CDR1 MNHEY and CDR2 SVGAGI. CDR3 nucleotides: TGTGCCAGCAGTTACTCCGCGACAGGCACCTACGAGCAGTACTTC. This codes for CASSYSATGTYEQYF.

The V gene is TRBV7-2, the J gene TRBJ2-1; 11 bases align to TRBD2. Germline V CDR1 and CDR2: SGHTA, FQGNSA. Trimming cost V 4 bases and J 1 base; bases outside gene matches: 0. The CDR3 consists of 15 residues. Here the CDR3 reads CASSSSGRSYNEQFF. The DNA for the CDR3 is TGTGCCAGCAGCTCTAGCGGGAGGTCCTACAATGAGCAGTTCTTC.

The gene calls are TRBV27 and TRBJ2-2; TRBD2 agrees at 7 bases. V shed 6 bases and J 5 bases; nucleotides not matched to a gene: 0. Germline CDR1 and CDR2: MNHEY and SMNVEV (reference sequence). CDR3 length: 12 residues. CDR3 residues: CASRRGTGELFF. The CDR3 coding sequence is TGTGCCAGCAGGCGGGGGACCGGGGAGCTGTTTTTT.

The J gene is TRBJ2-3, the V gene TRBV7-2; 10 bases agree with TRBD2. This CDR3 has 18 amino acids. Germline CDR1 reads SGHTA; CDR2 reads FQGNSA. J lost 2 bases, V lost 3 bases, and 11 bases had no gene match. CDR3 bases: TGTGCCAGCAGCTTCCGGAGAGCAGCGGGAGGGCCCACAGATACGCAGTATTTT. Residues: CASSFRRAAGGPTDTQYF.

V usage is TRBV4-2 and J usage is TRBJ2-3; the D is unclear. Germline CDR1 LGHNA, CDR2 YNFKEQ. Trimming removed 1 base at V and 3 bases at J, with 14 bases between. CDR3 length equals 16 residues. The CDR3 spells CASSQGALRRTDTQYF. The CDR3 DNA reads TGTGCCAGCAGCCAAGGGGCTCTCCGAAGGACAGATACGCAGTATTTT.